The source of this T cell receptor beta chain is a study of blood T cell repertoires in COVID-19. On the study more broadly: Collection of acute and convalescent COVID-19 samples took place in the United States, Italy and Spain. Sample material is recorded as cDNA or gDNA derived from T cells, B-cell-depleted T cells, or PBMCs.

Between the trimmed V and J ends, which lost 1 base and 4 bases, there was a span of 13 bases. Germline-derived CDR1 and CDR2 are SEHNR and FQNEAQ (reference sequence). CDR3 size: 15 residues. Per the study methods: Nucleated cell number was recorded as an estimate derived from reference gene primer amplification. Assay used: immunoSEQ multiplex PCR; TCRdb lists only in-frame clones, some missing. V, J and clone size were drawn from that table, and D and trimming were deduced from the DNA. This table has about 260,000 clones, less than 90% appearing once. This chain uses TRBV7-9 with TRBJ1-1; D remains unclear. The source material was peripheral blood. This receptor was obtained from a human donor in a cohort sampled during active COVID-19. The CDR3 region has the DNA TGTGCCAGCAGCTTAGGGACGGGGTTGGGCACTGAAGCTTTCTTT. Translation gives CASSLGTGLGTEAFF. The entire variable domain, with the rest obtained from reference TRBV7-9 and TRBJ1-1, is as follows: DTGVSQNPRHKITKRGQNVTFRCDPISEHNRLYWYRQTLGQGPEFLTYFQNEAQLEKSRLLSDRFSAERPKGSFSTLEIQRTEQGDSAMYLCASSLGTGLGTEAFFGQGTRLTVV.